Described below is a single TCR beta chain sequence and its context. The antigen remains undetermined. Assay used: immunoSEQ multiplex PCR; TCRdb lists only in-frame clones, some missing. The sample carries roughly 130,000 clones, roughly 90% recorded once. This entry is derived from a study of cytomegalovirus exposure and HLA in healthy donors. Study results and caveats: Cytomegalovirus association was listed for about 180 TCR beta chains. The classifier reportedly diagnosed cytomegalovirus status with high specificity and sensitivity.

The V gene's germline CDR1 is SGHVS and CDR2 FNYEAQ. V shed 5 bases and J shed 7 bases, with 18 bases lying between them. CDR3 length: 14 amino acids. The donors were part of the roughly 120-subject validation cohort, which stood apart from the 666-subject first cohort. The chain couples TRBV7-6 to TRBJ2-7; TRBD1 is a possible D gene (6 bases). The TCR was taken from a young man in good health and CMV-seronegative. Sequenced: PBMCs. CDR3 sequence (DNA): TGTGCCAGCAGCCCCCGGGACACCGTGGAGGAGCAGTACTTC. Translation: CASSPRDTVEEQYF.